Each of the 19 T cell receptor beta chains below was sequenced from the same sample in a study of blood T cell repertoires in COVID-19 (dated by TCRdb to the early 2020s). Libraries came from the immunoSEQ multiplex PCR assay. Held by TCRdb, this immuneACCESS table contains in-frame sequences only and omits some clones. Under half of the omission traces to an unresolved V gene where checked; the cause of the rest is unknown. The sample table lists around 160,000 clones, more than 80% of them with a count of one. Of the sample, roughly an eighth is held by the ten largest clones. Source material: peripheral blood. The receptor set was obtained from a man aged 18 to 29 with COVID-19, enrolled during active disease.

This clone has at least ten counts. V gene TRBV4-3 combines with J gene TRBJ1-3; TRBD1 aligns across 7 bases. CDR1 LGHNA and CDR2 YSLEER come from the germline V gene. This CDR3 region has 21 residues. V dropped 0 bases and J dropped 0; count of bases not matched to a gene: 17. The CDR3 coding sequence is TGCGCCAGCAGCCAAGATCTGGGAAACCGGGACAGCCTTTTCTCTGGAAACACCATATATTTT. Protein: CASSQDLGNRDSLFSGNTIYF.

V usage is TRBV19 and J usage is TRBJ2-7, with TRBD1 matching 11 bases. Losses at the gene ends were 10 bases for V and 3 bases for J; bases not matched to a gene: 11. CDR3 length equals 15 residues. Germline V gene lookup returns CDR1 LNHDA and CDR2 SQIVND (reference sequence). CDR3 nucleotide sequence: TGTGCCACGAAAACCCCCGGGACAGGGGGCTACGAGCAGTACTTC. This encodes CATKTPGTGGYEQYF.

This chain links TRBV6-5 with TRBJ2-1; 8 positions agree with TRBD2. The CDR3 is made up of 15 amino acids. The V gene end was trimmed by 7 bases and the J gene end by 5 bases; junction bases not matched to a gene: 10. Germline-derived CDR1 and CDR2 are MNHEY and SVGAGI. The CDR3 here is CASKPVTSENNEQFF. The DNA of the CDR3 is TGTGCCAGCAAACCAGTGACTAGCGAAAACAATGAGCAGTTCTTC.

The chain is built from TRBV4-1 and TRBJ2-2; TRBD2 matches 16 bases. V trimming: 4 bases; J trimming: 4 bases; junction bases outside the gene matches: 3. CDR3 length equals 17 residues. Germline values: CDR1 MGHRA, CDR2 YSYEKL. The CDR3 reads CASSPGTSGRVTGELFF. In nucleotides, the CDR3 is TGCGCCAGCAGCCCGGGGACTAGCGGGAGGGTCACCGGGGAGCTGTTTTTT.

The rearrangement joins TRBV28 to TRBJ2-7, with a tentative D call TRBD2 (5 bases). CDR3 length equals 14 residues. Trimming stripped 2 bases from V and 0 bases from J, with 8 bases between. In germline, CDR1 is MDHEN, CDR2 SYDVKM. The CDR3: CASSLDYSSYEQYF. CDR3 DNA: TGTGCCAGCAGTTTAGACTACAGCTCCTACGAGCAGTACTTC.

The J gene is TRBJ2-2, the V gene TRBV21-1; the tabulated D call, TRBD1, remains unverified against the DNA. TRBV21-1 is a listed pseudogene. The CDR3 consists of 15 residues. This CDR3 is CASSKNRPNTGELFF. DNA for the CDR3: TGTGCCAGCAGCAAGAACAGGCCGAACACCGGGGAGCTGTTTTTT.

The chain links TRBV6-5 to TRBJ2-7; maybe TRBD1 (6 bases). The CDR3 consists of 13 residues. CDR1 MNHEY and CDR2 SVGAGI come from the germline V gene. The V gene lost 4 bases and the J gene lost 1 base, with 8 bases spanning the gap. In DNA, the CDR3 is TGTGCCAGCAGTTGGGACAATTCCTACGAGCAGTACTTC. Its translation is CASSWDNSYEQYF.

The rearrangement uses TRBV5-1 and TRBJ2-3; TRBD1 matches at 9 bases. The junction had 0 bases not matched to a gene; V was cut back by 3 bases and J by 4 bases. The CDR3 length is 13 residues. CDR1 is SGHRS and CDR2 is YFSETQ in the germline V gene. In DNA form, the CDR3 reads TGCGCCAGCAGCTGGACAGGGGCAGATACGCAGTATTTT. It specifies CASSWTGADTQYF.

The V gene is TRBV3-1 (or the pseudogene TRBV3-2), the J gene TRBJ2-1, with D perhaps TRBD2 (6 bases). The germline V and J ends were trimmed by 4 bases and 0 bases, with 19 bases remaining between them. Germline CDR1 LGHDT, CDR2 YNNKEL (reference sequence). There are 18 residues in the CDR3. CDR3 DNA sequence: TGTGCCAGCAGCCCGCACCTGGAGGGGCAAAGCTCCTACAATGAGCAGTTCTTC. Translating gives CASSPHLEGQSSYNEQFF.

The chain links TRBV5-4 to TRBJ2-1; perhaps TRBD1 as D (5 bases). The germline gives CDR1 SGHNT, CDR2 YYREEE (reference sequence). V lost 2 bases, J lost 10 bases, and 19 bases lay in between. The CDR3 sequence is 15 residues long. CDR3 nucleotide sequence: TGTGCCAGCAGCTTCATCGGACACCAGACCAGAGAGCAGTTCTTC. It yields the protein CASSFIGHQTREQFF.

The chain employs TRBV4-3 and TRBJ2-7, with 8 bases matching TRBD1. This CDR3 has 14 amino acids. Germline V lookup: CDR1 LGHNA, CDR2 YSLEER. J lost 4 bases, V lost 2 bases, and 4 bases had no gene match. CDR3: CASSQKTGEYEQYF. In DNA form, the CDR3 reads TGCGCCAGCAGCCAAAAGACAGGGGAGTACGAGCAGTACTTC.

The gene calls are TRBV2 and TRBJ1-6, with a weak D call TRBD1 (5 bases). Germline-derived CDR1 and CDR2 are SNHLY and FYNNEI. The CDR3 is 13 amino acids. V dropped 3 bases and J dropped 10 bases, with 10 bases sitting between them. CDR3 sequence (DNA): TGTGCCAGCAGTGAGGGACTCTCCTCACCCCTCCACTTT. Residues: CASSEGLSSPLHF.

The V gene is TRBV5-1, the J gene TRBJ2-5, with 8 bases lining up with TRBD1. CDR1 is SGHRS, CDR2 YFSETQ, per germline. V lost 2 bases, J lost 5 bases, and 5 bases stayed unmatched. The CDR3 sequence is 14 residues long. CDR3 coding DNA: TGCGCCAGCAGCTTCTGGACAGGGAGGGAGACCCAGTACTTC. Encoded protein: CASSFWTGRETQYF.

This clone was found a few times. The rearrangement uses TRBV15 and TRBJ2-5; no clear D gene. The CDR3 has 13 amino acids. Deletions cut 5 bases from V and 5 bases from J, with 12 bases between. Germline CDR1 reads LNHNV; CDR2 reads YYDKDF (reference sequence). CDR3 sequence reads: CATSGIAGETQYF. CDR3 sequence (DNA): TGTGCCACCAGCGGTATTGCCGGGGAGACCCAGTACTTC.

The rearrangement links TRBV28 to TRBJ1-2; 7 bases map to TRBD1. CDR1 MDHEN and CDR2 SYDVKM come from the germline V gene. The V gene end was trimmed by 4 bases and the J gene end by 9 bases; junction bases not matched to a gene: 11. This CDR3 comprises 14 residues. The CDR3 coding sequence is TGTGCCAGCAGTTACCCACAGGGGACAGTGAGCTACACCTTC. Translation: CASSYPQGTVSYTF.

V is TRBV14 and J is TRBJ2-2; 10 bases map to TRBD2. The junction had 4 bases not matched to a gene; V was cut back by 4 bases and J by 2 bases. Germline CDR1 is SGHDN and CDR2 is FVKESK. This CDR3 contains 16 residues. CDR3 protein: CASSPLAGANTGELFF. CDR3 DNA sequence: TGTGCCAGCAGCCCTCTAGCGGGAGCTAACACCGGGGAGCTGTTTTTT.

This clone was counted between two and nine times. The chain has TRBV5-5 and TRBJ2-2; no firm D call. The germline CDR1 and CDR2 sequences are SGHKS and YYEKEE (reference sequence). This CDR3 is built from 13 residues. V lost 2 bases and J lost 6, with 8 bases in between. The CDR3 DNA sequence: TGTGCCAGCAGCTTCGTAATGTCCGGGGAGCTGTTTTTT. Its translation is CASSFVMSGELFF.

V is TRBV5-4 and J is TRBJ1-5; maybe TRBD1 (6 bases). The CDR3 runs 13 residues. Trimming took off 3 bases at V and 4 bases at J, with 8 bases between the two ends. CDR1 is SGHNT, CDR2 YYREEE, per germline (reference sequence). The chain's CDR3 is CASSSTGNQPQHF. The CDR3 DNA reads TGTGCCAGCAGCTCCACAGGGAATCAGCCCCAGCATTTT.

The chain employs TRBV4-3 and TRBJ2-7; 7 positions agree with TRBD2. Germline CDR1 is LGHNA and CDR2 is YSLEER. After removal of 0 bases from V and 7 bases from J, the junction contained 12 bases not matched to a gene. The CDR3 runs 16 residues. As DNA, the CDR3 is TGCGCCAGCAGCCAAGATACCGCCGGGAGGCTGGGGGAGCAGTACTTC. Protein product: CASSQDTAGRLGEQYF.